Below are 24 T cell receptor beta chains sequenced from a single sample in a study of CD8+CD57+ T cells in acquired aplastic anemia. Profiling of TCR beta VDJ combinations and CDR3 sequences used genomic DNA as template. TCRdb itself ran the reads through MiXCR, one entry per CDR3 protein. The profile covers some 200,000 distinct CDR3 sequences, with about a third appearing a single time and 0.95% to 1.3% taken by the ten largest. Sequencing was performed on sorted CD4+, CD8+, or CD8+CD57+ T cells (not recorded which) from PBMCs. These receptors were collected from a human donor in good health, serving as a control.

This clonotype has at least ten counts. The rearrangement links TRBV10-3 to TRBJ2-1; TRBD1 matches 9 bases. CDR3 size: 18 residues. Germline CDR1 ENHRY, CDR2 SYGVKD. V dropped 2 bases and J dropped 1; count of bases not matched to a gene: 9. CDR3 protein: CAISELGTGGGSYNEQFF. In nucleotides, the CDR3 is TGTGCCATCAGTGAGCTAGGAACAGGGGGCGGATCCTACAATGAGCAGTTCTTC.

This clonotype has just a few counts. The chain links TRBV28 to TRBJ1-6; D unresolved. Germline assignment: CDR1 MDHEN and CDR2 SYDVKM. The CDR3 contains 12 residues. V shed 6 bases and J shed 5 bases, with 5 bases lying between them. The CDR3 DNA is TGTGCCAGCAGCCCGCATAATTCACCCCTCCACTTT. Its protein is CASSPHNSPLHF.

Ten or more counts support this clonotype. V and J are TRBV2 and TRBJ1-2; perhaps TRBD1 as D (5 bases). This CDR3 region has 13 residues. V lost 4 bases to trimming and J lost 4 bases, with 10 bases between them. Germline lookup yields CDR1 SNHLY and CDR2 FYNNEI. The CDR3 DNA follows: TGTGCCAGCAGTGGACCAGGGCCCTATGGCTACACCTTC. Amino acid sequence: CASSGPGPYGYTF.

In this sample, this clonotype turned up many times. In DNA form, the CDR3 reads TGCAGTGCTAGTCACCAGGGGGGCTATGGCTACACCTTC. It yields the protein CSASHQGGYGYTF. This rearrangement joins TRBV20-1 to TRBJ1-2, with 7 bases identical to TRBD1. Germline V lookup: CDR1 DFQATT, CDR2 SNEGSKA (reference sequence). This CDR3 region has 13 residues. With 3 bases clipped from V and 4 bases from J, the junction kept 5 bases outside the gene matches.

This chain uses TRBV5-6 with TRBJ1-2; the D is unclear. Germline V gives CDR1 SGHDT, CDR2 YYEEEE. The CDR3 is 14 amino acids. The V end was cut by 0 bases, the J end by 2 bases, with 8 bases between. CDR3 sequence: CASSLVSQNYGYTF. CDR3 sequence (DNA): TGTGCCAGCAGCTTGGTCTCCCAAAACTATGGCTACACCTTC.

The chain couples TRBV20-1 to TRBJ2-5, with D perhaps matching TRBD1 (6 bases). This CDR3 comprises 11 residues. Trimming took off 5 bases at V and 6 bases at J, with 10 bases between the two ends. Germline CDR1 DFQATT, CDR2 SNEGSKA (reference sequence). The CDR3, as DNA: TGCAGTGCTTACAGGGAGCAGACCCAGTACTTC. Translated: CSAYREQTQYF.

In the case of this clonotype: It is unclear where the CDR3 begins or ends on the DNA, so no DNA is shown, and the CDR3 is as TCRdb lists it. The V call is TRBV29-1, the J call TRBJ1-5; the DNA was not compared with TRBD1, the D call given in the table. The V gene's germline CDR1 is SQVTM and CDR2 ANQGSEA. The CDR3 sequence runs 13 residues, both termini included. The chain's CDR3 is CSVRFGQGAYEHF.

The chain carries TRBV2 and TRBJ2-1; TRBD2 matches at 8 bases. The junction had 5 bases not matched to a gene; V was cut back by 3 bases and J by 4 bases. The germline V gene encodes CDR1 SNHLY and CDR2 FYNNEI. This CDR3 is 15 amino acids long. The chain's CDR3 is CASSDRLAHYNEQFF. DNA for the CDR3: TGTGCCAGCAGTGACAGACTAGCGCATTACAATGAGCAGTTCTTC.

Notes on this clonotype: It may be a read error: a sequence one base away is much more abundant. V is TRBV11-1 and J is TRBJ2-1; TRBD1 agrees at 9 bases. The germline CDR1 and CDR2 sequences are SGHAT and FQDESV (reference sequence). With V trimmed by 0 bases and J by 10 bases, 13 bases remained unmatched. The CDR3 has 17 residues. The CDR3 DNA follows: TGTGCCAGCAGCTTAGCCTCCACAGGGGGCAAGCCAAGGGAGCAGTTCTTC. Translating it yields CASSLASTGGKPREQFF.

This clonotype was observed a handful of times. The chain carries TRBV4-2 and TRBJ1-4, with a tentative D call TRBD1 (5 bases). The CDR3 covers 17 residues. Germline-derived CDR1 and CDR2 are LGHNA and YNFKEQ. V lost 0 bases and J 6 bases, leaving 17 bases between the germline ends. In DNA, the CDR3 is TGTGCCAGCAGCCAAGATCTGGCAGGACATGGTGATGAAAAACTGTTTTTT. The encoded protein is CASSQDLAGHGDEKLFF.

In the case of this clonotype: Because the CDR3 is missing its conserved closing phenylalanine or tryptophan, this is likely a read error. This rearrangement joins TRBV24-1 to TRBJ1-2; D is unresolved. Germline CDR1 KGHDR, CDR2 SFDVKD. Trimming removed 3 bases at V and 8 bases at J, with 12 bases between. The CDR3 consists of 13 residues. The CDR3 DNA reads as TGTGCCACCAGTGATGCCCCGGAACAGGGCTACACCCTC. Protein product: CATSDAPEQGYTL.

This clonotype was observed a few times. This chain uses TRBV7-3 with TRBJ2-5; no clear D. Between the trimmed V and J ends, which lost 5 bases and 5 bases, there was a span of 12 bases. Germline-derived CDR1 and CDR2 are SGHTA and FQGTGA. The CDR3 totals 13 residues. CDR3 DNA: TGTGCCAGCAGCGACGGGTTGGGGGAGACCCAGTACTTC. Its protein is CASSDGLGETQYF.

This chain connects TRBV2 to TRBJ2-1; D gene uncertain. V lost 6 bases and J 5 bases, leaving 8 bases between the germline ends. Germline V gene data show CDR1 as SNHLY and CDR2 as FYNNEI. CDR3 length equals 12 residues. The CDR3 sequence: CASRLGDNEQFF. In DNA, the CDR3 is TGTGCCAGCAGGCTTGGGGACAATGAGCAGTTCTTC.

This clonotype was observed many times. This chain connects TRBV20-1 to TRBJ2-7; 8 bases fit TRBD2. The V segment lost 0 bases and the J segment 3 bases; nucleotides outside the gene matches: 10. Germline assignment: CDR1 DFQATT and CDR2 SNEGSKA (reference sequence). The CDR3 has 16 amino acids. The CDR3 DNA reads as TGCAGTGCTAGAGATCTACCGAGTAGCGGGAACTACGAGCAGTACTTC. It specifies CSARDLPSSGNYEQYF.

The sample holds a few counts of this clonotype. A read error may explain this, as a much larger clone is one base away. The V and J genes are TRBV7-2 and TRBJ1-5, with a possible D match to TRBD1 (5 bases). This CDR3 region has 14 residues. Trimming left V 2 bases short and J 5 bases short, with 10 bases between. The V gene's germline CDR1 is SGHTA and CDR2 FQGNSA. CDR3 protein: CASSLWGIDQPQHF. In DNA, the CDR3 is TGTGCCAGCAGCTTATGGGGGATCGATCAGCCCCAGCATTTT.

The table lists this clonotype with a count of one. A single base separates this from a much larger clone, so it may be a read error. The chain uses TRBV5-5 and TRBJ1-2, with D uncertain. Trimming stripped 3 bases from V and 6 bases from J, with 15 bases between. The CDR3 totals 14 residues. The V gene's germline CDR1 is SGHKS and CDR2 YYEKEE (reference sequence). This CDR3 is CASSSPMWGDGYTF. CDR3 coding DNA: TGTGCCAGCAGCTCGCCGATGTGGGGAGATGGCTACACCTTC. Full variable domain (rest looked up from reference TRBV5-5 and TRBJ1-2): DAGVTQSPTHLIKTRGQQVTLRCSPISGHKSVSWYQQVLGQGPQFIFQYYEKEERGRGNFPDRFSARQFPNYSSELNVNALLLGDSALYLCASSSPMWGDGYTFGSGTRLTVV.

The rearrangement uses TRBV9 and TRBJ2-7; TRBD2 aligns across 10 bases. The CDR3 runs 16 residues. V shed 4 bases, J shed 5 bases, and the junction held 12 bases outside the gene matches. Germline assignment: CDR1 SGDLS and CDR2 YYNGEE. The CDR3 reads CASSLTERGGINEQYF. CDR3 nucleotides: TGTGCCAGCAGCCTCACAGAGCGGGGGGGCATCAACGAGCAGTACTTC.

Many counts were recorded for this clonotype. The CDR3 DNA reads as TGCAGTGCTAGGGCACAGCTTTTGAACGAGCAGTACTTC. This codes for CSARAQLLNEQYF. The chain combines TRBV20-1 with TRBJ2-7; D unresolved. The ends were cut back, 3 bases at V and 5 bases at J, with 14 bases in the middle. Germline V gene data show CDR1 as DFQATT and CDR2 as SNEGSKA (reference sequence). This CDR3 has 13 residues.

This clonotype was counted ten times or more. The gene calls are TRBV7-9 and TRBJ2-5; 9 bases map to TRBD1. CDR1 is SEHNR, CDR2 FQNEAQ, per germline (reference sequence). V shed 4 bases, J shed 6 bases, and the junction held 15 bases outside the gene matches. There are 17 residues in the CDR3. DNA of the CDR3: TGTGCCAGCAGCTACAAACTCGGGACAGGGATCGGGAAGACCCAGTACTTC. Translation gives CASSYKLGTGIGKTQYF.

This clonotype was counted many times. The V call is TRBV20-1, the J call TRBJ1-2; D is unclear. This CDR3 region has 12 residues. The V gene's germline CDR1 is DFQATT and CDR2 SNEGSKA (reference sequence). V was shortened by 5 bases and J by 8 bases, with 15 bases between the two germline ends. The CDR3, as DNA: TGCAGTGCTCAAACTAACCCGGGGGGCTACACCTTC. It is translated as CSAQTNPGGYTF.

In the case of this clonotype: A much larger clone lies a single base off, so this may be a read error. The chain uses TRBV7-2 and TRBJ1-1, with D possibly being TRBD1 (5 bases). Per germline, CDR1 SGHTA and CDR2 FQGNSA. This CDR3 has 15 amino acids. Trimming removed 3 bases at V and 5 bases at J, with 16 bases between. The CDR3 nucleotides are TGTGCCAGCAGCTTGTATCCAGGGATCGGGACTGAAGCTTTCTTT. This codes for CASSLYPGIGTEAFF.

V gene TRBV19 combines with J gene TRBJ2-3, with a tentative D call TRBD1 (6 bases). Trimming took off 5 bases at V and 3 bases at J, with 12 bases between the two ends. The germline V gene has CDR1 LNHDA and CDR2 SQIVND (reference sequence). The CDR3 covers 14 residues. Here the CDR3 reads CASSPGVGTDTQYF. CDR3 sequence (DNA): TGTGCCAGTAGTCCAGGGGTGGGTACAGATACGCAGTATTTT.

The rearrangement uses TRBV29-1 and TRBJ1-1; D not certain. This CDR3 region has 13 residues. The ends were cut back, 8 bases at V and 1 base at J, with 14 bases in the middle. Germline V gene data show CDR1 as SQVTM and CDR2 as ANQGSEA. CDR3 nucleotide sequence: TGCAGCTTGGGTTTGGGCCAGAACACTGAAGCTTTCTTT. This encodes CSLGLGQNTEAFF.

This clonotype showed up many times. V is TRBV5-1 and J is TRBJ2-7, with a tentative D call TRBD1 (8 bases). Germline values: CDR1 SGHRS, CDR2 YFSETQ. V was pared by 5 bases and J by 3 bases, with 12 bases between. The CDR3 spans 13 residues. The DNA of the CDR3 is TGCGCCAGCAGTCACAGGGGGGGCTACGAGCAGTACTTC. Residues: CASSHRGGYEQYF. The complete variable domain, with remaining parts taken from reference TRBV5-1 and TRBJ2-7, reads KAGVTQTPRYLIKTRGQQVTLSCSPISGHRSVSWYQQTPGQGLQFLFEYFSETQRNKGNFPGRFSGRQFSNSRSEMNVSTLELGDSALYLCASSHRGGYEQYFGPGTRLTVT.